This TCR beta chain was sequenced in a study of blood T cell repertoires in COVID-19. Data came from immunoSEQ multiplex PCR; TCRdb stores just in-frame clones and leaves some out. The sample lists 150,000 to 200,000 clones; 65% to 90% were seen once. V was clipped by 10 bases and J by 0 bases, with 12 bases between them. Germline V lookup: CDR1 MDHEN, CDR2 SYDVKM. The CDR3 runs 13 residues. Source material: peripheral blood. This sequence was found in a man between 60 and 75 years old with acute or convalescent COVID-19. J is TRBJ2-5 and V is TRBV28; D might be TRBD2 (5 bases). This CDR3 reads CATFRDDQETQYF. CDR3 in DNA: TGTGCCACCTTCCGGGATGACCAAGAGACCCAGTACTTC.